This T cell receptor (beta chain) was sequenced during a study of vaccination and CD4 T cells after COVID-19. An Oncomine TCR Beta short-read assay was used to sequence the DNA from cultured CD4+ T cells. Investigators isolated genomic DNA from cultured CD4+ T cells. TCRdb used MiXCR to reprocess the PCR reads, holding one entry per CDR3 protein. In the table there are around 13,000 distinct CDR3 sequences, 40% to 60% of which are singletons. For this clonotype: Its antigen is as yet unknown.

The ends lost 3 bases at V and 0 bases at J; junction bases unmatched: 2. Germline values: CDR1 SGHVS, CDR2 FNYEAQ. This CDR3 has 15 residues. Treatment indicated: approximately nine-day PBMC culture with coronavirus spike peptide pools or control peptides (ViraFEST assay). Antigen-specific T cell expansion with peptide pools preceded TCR sequencing in the ViraFEST approach. This chain connects TRBV7-6 to TRBJ1-1; 9 bases match TRBD1. Sequencing was performed on CD4+ T cells from blood, cultured in vitro. This sequence was found in a human donor who had recovered from COVID-19. The CDR3: CASSFGQGMNTEAFF. The DNA for the CDR3 is TGTGCCAGCAGCTTCGGACAGGGGATGAACACTGAAGCTTTCTTT.